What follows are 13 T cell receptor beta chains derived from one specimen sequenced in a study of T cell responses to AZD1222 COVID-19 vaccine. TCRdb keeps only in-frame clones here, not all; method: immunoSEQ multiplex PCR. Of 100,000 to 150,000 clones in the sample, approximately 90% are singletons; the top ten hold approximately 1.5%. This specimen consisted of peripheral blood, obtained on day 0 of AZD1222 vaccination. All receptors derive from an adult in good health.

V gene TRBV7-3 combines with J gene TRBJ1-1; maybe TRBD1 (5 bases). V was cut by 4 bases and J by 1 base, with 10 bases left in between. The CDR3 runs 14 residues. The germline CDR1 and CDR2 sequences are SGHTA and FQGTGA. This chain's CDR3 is CASSSGTANTEAFF. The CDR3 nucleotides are TGTGCCAGCAGCTCCGGGACGGCGAACACTGAAGCTTTCTTT.

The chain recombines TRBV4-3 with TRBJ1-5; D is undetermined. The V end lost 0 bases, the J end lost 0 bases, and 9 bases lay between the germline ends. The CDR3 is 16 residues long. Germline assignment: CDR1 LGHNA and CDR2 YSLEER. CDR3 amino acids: CASSQDRSHSNQPQHF. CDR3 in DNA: TGCGCCAGCAGCCAAGATCGGAGTCATAGCAATCAGCCCCAGCATTTT.

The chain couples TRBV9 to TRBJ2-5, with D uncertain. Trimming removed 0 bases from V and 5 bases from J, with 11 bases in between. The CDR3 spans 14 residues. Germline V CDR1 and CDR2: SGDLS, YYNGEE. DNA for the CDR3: TGTGCCAGCAGCGTAGCCTCACTTGGGGAGACCCAGTACTTC. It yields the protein CASSVASLGETQYF.

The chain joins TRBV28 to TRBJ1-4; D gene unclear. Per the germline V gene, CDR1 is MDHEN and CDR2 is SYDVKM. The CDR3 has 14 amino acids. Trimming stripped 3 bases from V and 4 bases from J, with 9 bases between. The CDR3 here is CASSLSQYNEKLFF. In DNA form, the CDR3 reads TGTGCCAGCAGTTTGTCGCAGTATAATGAAAAACTGTTTTTT.

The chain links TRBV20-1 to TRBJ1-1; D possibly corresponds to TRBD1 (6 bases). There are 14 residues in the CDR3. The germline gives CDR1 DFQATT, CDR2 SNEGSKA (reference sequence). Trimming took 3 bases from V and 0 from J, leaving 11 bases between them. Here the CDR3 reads CSASFQGMNTEAFF. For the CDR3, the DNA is TGCAGTGCTAGTTTTCAGGGGATGAACACTGAAGCTTTCTTT.

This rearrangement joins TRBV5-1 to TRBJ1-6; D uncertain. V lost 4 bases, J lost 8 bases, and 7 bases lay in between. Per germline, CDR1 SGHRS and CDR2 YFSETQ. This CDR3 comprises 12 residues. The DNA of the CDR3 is TGCGCCAGCAGCCCGGACCATTCACCCCTCCACTTT. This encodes CASSPDHSPLHF.

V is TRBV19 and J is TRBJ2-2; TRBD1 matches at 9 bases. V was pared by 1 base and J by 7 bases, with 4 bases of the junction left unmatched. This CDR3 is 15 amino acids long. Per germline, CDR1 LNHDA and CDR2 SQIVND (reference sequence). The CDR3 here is CASSIVGQGFGELFF. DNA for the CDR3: TGTGCCAGTAGTATAGTCGGACAGGGGTTCGGGGAGCTGTTTTTT.

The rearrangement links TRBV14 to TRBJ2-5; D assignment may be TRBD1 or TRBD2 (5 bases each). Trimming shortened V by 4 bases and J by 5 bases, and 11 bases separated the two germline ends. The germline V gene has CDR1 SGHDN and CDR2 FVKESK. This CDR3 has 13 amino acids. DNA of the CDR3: TGTGCCAGCAGCCCCCCGGGGCAGGAGACCCAGTACTTC. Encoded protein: CASSPPGQETQYF.

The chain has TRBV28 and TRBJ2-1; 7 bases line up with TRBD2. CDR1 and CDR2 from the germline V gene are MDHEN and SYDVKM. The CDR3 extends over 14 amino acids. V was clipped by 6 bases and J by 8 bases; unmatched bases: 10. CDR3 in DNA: TGTGCCAGCAGAAAGGGAGGGGAAGTCGATGAGCAGTTCTTC. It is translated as CASRKGGEVDEQFF.

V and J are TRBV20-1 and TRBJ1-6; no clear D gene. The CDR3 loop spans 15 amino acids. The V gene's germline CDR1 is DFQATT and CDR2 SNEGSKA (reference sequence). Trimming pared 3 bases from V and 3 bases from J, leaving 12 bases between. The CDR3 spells CSASFRANYNSPLHF. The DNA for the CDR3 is TGCAGTGCTAGTTTCCGGGCCAACTATAATTCACCCCTCCACTTT.

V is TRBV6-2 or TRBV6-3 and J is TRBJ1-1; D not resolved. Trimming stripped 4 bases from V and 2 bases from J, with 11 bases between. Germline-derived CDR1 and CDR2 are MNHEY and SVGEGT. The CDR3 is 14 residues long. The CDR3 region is CASSLATTNTEAFF. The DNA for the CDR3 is TGTGCCAGCAGTTTGGCCACAACCAACACTGAAGCTTTCTTT.

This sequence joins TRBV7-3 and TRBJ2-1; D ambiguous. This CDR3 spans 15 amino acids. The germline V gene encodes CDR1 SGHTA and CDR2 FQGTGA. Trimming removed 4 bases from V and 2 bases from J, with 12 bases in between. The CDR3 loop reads CASSSNNGPYNEQFF. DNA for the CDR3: TGTGCCAGCAGCTCCAATAATGGTCCCTACAATGAGCAGTTCTTC.

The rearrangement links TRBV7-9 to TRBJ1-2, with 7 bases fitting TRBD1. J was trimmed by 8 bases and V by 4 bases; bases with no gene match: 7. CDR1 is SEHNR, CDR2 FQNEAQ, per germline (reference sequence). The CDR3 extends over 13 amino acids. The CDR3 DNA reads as TGTGCCAGCAGCTCCGAGGGGGCGGCGGGCTACACCTTC. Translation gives CASSSEGAAGYTF.